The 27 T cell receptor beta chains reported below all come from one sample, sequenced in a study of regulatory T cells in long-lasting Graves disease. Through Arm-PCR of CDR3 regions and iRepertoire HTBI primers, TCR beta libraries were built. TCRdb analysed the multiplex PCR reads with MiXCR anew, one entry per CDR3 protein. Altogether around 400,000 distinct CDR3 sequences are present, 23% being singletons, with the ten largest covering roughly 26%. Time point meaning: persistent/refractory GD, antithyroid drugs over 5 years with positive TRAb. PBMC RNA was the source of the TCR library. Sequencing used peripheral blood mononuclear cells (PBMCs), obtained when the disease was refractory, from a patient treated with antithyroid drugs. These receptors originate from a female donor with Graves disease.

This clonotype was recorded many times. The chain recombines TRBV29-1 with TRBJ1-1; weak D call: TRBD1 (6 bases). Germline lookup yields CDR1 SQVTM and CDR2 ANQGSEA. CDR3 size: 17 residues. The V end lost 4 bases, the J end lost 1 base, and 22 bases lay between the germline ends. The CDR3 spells CSVATISGGAGNTEAFF. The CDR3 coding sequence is TGCAGCGTTGCCACAATCTCCGGGGGCGCGGGGAACACTGAAGCTTTCTTT.

The DNA of the CDR3 is TGCGCCAGCAGCTTGGAGTGGGGAGATACGCAGTATTTT. Protein: CASSLEWGDTQYF. This sequence joins TRBV5-1 and TRBJ2-3; D not resolved. This CDR3 is 13 amino acids long. Germline V gives CDR1 SGHRS, CDR2 YFSETQ. Trimming stripped 0 bases from V and 5 bases from J, with 7 bases between.

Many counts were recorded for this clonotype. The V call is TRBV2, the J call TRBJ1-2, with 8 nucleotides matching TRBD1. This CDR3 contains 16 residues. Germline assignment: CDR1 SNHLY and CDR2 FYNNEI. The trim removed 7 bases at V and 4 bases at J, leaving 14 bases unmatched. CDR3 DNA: TGTGCCAGCAAAAGGGGGACAGGCGAGTCCTTCTATGGCTACACCTTC. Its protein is CASKRGTGESFYGYTF.

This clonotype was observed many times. CDR3 bases: TGTGCCAGCAGCGGGGGGCTGGTGAACACTGAAGCTTTCTTT. Translating it yields CASSGGLVNTEAFF. The chain is built from TRBV2 and TRBJ1-1; a possible D gene is TRBD1 (6 bases). This CDR3 is 14 amino acids long. The V end was cut by 6 bases, the J end by 0 bases, with 11 bases between. Germline-derived CDR1 and CDR2 are SNHLY and FYNNEI.

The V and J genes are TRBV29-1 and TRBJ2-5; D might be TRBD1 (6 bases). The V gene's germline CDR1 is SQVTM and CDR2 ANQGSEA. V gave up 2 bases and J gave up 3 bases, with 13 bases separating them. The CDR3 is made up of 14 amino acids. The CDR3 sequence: CSVEFARGEETQYF. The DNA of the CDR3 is TGCAGCGTTGAATTTGCCAGGGGAGAAGAGACCCAGTACTTC.

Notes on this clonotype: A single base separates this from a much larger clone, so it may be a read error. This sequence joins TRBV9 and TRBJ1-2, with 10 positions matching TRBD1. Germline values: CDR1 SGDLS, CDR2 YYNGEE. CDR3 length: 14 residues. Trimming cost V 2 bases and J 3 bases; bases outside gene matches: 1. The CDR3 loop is CASSVTGGDYGYTF. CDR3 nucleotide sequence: TGTGCCAGCAGCGTGACAGGGGGCGACTATGGCTACACCTTC.

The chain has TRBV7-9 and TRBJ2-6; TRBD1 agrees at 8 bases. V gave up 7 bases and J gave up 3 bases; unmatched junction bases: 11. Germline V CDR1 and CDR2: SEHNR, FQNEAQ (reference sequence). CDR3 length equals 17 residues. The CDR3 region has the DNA TGTGCCAGCACCGAGACCCCGACAGGGGTTGGGGCCAACGTCCTGACTTTC. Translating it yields CASTETPTGVGANVLTF.

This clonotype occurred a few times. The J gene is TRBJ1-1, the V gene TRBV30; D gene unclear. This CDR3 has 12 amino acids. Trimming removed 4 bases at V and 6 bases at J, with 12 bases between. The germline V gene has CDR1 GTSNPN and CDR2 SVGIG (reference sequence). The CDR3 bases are TGTGCCTGGATTATTTCGGGTGCTGAAGCTTTCTTT. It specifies CAWIISGAEAFF.

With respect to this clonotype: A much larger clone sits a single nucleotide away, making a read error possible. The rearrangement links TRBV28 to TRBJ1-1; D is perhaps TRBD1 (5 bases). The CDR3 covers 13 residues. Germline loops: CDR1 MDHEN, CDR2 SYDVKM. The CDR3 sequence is CANSLIGGTEAFF. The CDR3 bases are TGTGCCAACAGTTTAATTGGGGGCACTGAAGCTTTCTTT.

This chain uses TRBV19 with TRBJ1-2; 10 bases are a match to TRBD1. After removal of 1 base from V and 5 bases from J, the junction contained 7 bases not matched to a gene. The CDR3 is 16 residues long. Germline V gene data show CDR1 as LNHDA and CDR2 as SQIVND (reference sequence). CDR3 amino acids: CASSIVTGGVGYGYTF. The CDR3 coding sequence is TGTGCCAGTAGTATAGTGACAGGGGGCGTTGGATATGGCTACACCTTC. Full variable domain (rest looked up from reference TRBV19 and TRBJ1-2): DGGITQSPKYLFRKEGQNVTLSCEQNLNHDAMYWYRQDPGQGLRLIYYSQIVNDFQKGDIAEGYSVSREKKESFPLTVTSAQKNPTAFYLCASSIVTGGVGYGYTFGSGTRLTVV.

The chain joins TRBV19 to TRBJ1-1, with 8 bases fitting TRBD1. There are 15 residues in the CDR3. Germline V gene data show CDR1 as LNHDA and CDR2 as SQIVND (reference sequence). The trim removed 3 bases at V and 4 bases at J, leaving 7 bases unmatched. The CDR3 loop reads CASSIQGTGLTEAFF. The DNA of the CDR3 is TGTGCCAGTAGTATCCAGGGGACAGGCCTCACTGAAGCTTTCTTT.

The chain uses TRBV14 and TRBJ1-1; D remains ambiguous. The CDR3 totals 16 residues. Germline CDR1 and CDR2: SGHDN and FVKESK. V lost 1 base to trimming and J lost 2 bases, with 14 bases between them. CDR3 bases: TGTGCCAGCAGCCAAGGAAGCGTGAGAATTAACACTGAAGCTTTCTTT. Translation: CASSQGSVRINTEAFF.

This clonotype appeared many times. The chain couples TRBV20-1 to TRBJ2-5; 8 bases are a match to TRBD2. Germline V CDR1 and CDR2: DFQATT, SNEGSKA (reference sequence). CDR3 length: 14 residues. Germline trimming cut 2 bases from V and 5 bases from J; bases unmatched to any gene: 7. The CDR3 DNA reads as TGCAGTGCTAGAAGACTAGCGTCCCCGGAGACCCAGTACTTC. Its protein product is CSARRLASPETQYF.

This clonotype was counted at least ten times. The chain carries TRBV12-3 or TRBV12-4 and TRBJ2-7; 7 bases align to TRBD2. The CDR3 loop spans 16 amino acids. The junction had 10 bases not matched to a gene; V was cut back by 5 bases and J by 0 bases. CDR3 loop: CASSKMAGESSYEQYF. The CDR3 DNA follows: TGTGCCAGCAGTAAGATGGCGGGAGAGAGCTCCTACGAGCAGTACTTC.

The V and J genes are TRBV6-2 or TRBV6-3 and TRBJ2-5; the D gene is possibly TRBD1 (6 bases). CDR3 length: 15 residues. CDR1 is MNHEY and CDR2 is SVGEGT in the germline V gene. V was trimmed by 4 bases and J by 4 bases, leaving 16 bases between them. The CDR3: CASSSTPATGETQYF. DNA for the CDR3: TGTGCCAGCAGTTCCACGCCCGCGACAGGAGAGACCCAGTACTTC.

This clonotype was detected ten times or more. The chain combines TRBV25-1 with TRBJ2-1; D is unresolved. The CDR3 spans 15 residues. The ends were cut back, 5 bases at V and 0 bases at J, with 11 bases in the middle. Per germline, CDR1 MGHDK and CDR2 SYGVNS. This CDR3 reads CASSLVPSSYNEQFF. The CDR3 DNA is TGTGCCAGCAGTTTGGTCCCCAGCTCCTACAATGAGCAGTTCTTC. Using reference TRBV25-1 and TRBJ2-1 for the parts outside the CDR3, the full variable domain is EADIYQTPRYLVIGTGKKITLECSQTMGHDKMYWYQQDPGMELHLIHYSYGVNSTEKGDLSSESTVSRIRTEHFPLTLESARPSHTSQYLCASSLVPSSYNEQFFGPGTRLTVL.

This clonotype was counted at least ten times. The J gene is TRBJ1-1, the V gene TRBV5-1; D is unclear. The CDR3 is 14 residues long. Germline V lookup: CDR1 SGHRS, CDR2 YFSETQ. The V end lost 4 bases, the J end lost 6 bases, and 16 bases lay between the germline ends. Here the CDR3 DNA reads TGCGCCAGCAGCCAGGACTATGTCCTAGCTGAAGCTTTCTTT. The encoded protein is CASSQDYVLAEAFF.

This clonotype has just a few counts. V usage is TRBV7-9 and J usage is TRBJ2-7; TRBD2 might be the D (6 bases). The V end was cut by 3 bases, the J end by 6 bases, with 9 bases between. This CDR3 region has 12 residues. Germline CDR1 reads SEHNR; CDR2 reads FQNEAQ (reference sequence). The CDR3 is CASSFGTREQYF. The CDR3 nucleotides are TGTGCCAGCAGCTTTGGGACTCGCGAGCAGTACTTC.

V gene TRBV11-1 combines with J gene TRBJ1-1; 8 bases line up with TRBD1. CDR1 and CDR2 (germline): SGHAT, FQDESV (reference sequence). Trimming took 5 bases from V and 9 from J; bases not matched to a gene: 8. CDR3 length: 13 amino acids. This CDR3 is CASSPTRTGKAFF. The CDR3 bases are TGTGCCAGCAGCCCAACCAGGACAGGGAAAGCTTTCTTT.

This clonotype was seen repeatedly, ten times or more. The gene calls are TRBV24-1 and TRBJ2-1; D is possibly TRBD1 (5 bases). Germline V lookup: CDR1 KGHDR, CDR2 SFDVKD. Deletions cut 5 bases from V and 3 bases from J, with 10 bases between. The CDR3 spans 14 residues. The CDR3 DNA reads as TGTGCCACCAGTGGAGACAGCCTCTACAATGAGCAGTTCTTC. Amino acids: CATSGDSLYNEQFF.

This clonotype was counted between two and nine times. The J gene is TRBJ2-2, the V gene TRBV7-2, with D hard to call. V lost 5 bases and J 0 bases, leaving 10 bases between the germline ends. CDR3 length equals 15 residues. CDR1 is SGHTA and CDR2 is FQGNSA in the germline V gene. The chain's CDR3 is CASSPDGANTGELFF. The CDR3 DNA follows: TGTGCCAGCAGCCCCGACGGAGCGAACACCGGGGAGCTGTTTTTT.

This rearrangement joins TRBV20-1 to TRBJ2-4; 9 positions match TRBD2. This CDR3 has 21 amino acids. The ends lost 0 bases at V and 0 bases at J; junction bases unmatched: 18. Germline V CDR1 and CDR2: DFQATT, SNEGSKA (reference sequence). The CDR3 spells CSARDHALLAGWGLAKNIQYF. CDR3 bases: TGCAGTGCTAGAGATCACGCCCTCCTAGCGGGATGGGGACTAGCCAAAAACATTCAGTACTTC.

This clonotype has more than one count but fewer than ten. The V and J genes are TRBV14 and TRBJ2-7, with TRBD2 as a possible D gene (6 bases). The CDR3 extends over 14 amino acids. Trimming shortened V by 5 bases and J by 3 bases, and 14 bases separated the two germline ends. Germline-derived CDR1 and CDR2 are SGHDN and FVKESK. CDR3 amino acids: CASSGLEGLYEQYF. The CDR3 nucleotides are TGTGCCAGCAGCGGGTTGGAGGGCCTCTACGAGCAGTACTTC. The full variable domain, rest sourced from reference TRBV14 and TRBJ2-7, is EAGVTQFPSHSVIEKGQTVTLRCDPISGHDNLYWYRRVMGKEIKFLLHFVKESKQDESGMPNNRFLAERTGGTYSTLKVQPAELEDSGVYFCASSGLEGLYEQYFGPGTRLTVT.

CDR3 coding DNA: TGTGCCAGCAGTTCGATCGGCCAGGGGGGCGAAAAACTGTTTTTT. Its translation is CASSSIGQGGEKLFF. The chain combines TRBV28 with TRBJ1-4; 7 bases are a match to TRBD1. V lost 4 bases, J lost 8 bases, and 10 bases stayed unmatched. The CDR3 extends over 15 amino acids. The germline V gene has CDR1 MDHEN and CDR2 SYDVKM.

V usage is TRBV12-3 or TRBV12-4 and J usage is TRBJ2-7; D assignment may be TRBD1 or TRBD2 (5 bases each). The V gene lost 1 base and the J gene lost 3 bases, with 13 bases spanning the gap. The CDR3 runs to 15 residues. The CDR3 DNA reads TGTGCCAGCAGTTTAGTATGGGGGAGTGGCTACGAGCAGTACTTC. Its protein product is CASSLVWGSGYEQYF.

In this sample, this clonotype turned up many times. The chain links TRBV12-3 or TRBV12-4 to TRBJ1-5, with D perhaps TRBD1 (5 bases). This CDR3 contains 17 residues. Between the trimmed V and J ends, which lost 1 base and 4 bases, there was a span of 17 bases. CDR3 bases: TGTGCCAGCAGTTTAGTAGGTTCCTCGGACATAAATCAGCCCCAGCATTTT. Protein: CASSLVGSSDINQPQHF.

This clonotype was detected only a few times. The CDR3 DNA sequence: TGCAGCGTTGAAGATCGGGCCGGAAAGAAACGCGGCTACACCTTC. Translating gives CSVEDRAGKKRGYTF. This chain links TRBV29-1 with TRBJ1-2, with D uncertain. CDR1 is SQVTM and CDR2 is ANQGSEA in the germline V gene. V was trimmed by 0 bases and J by 8 bases, leaving 19 bases between them. This CDR3 comprises 15 residues.